Sequencing of this T cell receptor (beta chain) was carried out in a study of response to subunit inactivated influenza vaccine (dated by TCRdb to the late 2010s). Some background on the complete study: The study used deep quantitative T cell receptor repertoire profiling to track responses to a trivalent subunit inactivated influenza vaccine. The investigation overall reported the following: The authors proposed that each seasonal influenza vaccination may bring in only a limited number of new T cells.

Library preparation employed RT-PCR. Sequencing relied on an Illumina HiSeq 2500. TCRdb reanalyzed the raw reads on its own, using fastp at Q25 for trimming and MiXCR for clone calling, and kept in-frame beta chains. Rows are combined by CDR3 protein, so each entry shows the most common genes and DNA. The table for this sample lists a few hundred thousand distinct CDR3 sequences; over 20% of them were counted only once. Jointly, the top ten make up about a tenth of the sample. Worth noting for this clonotype: This clone's antigen is unknown. One base away there is no much larger clone; base qualities are not given.

CDR3 length: 16 amino acids, cysteine to phenylalanine. Just CDR3 DNA is preserved here, 48 bases in frame from base 1. V and J lose 5 bases and 0 bases, and a span of 16 bases separates them. The germline V gene (reference sequence) gives CDR1 as SEHNR and CDR2 as FQNEAQ. The sequence was collected from a man between 50 and 69 years old who received an inactivated influenza vaccine. Donor details come from another sample of the same person, matched by shared clones. The sequenced sample was PBMCs from blood, obtained about 20 months after vaccination. Recombination connected TRBV7-9 to TRBJ1-1; the D region possibly corresponds to TRBD1 (6 bases align). The CDR3 in this case is CASSPPEGGMNTEAFF. The DNA reads as follows: TGTGCCAGCAGCCCTCCGGAAGGGGGTATGAACACTGAAGCTTTCTTT.